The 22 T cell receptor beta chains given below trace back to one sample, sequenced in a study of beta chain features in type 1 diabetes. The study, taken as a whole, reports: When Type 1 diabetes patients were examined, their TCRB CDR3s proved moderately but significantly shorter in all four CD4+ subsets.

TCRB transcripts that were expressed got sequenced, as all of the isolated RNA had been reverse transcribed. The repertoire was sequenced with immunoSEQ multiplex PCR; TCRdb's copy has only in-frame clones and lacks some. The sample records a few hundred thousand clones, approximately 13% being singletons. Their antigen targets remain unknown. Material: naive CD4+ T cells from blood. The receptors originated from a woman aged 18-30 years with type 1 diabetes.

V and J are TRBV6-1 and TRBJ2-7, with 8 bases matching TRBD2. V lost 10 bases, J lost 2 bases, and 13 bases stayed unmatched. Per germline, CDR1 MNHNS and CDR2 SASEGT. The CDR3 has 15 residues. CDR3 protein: CATQGSGKPAYEQYV. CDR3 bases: TGTGCCACCCAAGGTAGCGGGAAGCCAGCCTACGAGCAGTACGTC.

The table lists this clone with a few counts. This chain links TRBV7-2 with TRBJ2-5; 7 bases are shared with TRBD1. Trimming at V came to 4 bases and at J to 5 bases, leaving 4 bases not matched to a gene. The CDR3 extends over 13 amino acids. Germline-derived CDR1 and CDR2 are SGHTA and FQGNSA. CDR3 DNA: TGTGCCAGCAGCTACGGACAGGCGGAGACCCAGTACTTC. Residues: CASSYGQAETQYF. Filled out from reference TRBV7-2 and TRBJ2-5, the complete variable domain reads GAGVSQSPSNKVTEKGKDVELRCDPISGHTALYWYRQSLGQGLEFLIYFQGNSAPDKSGLPSDRFSAERTGGSVSTLTIQRTQQEDSAVYLCASSYGQAETQYFGPGTRLLVL.

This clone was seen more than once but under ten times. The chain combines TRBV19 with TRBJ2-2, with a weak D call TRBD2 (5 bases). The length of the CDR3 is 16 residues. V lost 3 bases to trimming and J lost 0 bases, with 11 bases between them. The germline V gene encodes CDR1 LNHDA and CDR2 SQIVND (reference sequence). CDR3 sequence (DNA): TGTGCCAGTAGTATCAGGAGCGGAACGAACACCGGGGAGCTGTTTTTT. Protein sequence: CASSIRSGTNTGELFF. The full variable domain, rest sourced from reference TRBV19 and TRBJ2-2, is DGGITQSPKYLFRKEGQNVTLSCEQNLNHDAMYWYRQDPGQGLRLIYYSQIVNDFQKGDIAEGYSVSREKKESFPLTVTSAQKNPTAFYLCASSIRSGTNTGELFFGEGSRLTVL.

The CDR3 DNA reads as TGCAGCGCCTCGGGACAGGGGGGCGCAGATGCTGGCTACACCTTC. This encodes CSASGQGGADAGYTF. The genes are TRBV29-1 and TRBJ1-2, with 11 bases lining up with TRBD1. Germline lookup yields CDR1 SQVTM and CDR2 ANQGSEA. The CDR3 length is 15 residues. Trimming cost V 7 bases and J 7 bases; bases outside gene matches: 14.

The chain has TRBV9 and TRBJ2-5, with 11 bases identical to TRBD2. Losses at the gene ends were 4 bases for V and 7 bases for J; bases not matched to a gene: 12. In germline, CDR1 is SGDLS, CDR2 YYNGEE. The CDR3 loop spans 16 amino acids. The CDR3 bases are TGTGCCAGCAGCCCGGGGACTAGCGGAGGGGGCCGGACCCAGTACTTC. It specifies CASSPGTSGGGRTQYF.

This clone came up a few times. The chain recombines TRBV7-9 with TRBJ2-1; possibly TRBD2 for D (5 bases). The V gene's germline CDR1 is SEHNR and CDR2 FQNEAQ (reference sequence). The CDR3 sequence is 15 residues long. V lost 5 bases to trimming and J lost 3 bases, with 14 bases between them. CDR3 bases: TGTGCCAGCAGCCCCCAAGCTGGGAGCTACAATGAGCAGTTCTTC. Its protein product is CASSPQAGSYNEQFF.

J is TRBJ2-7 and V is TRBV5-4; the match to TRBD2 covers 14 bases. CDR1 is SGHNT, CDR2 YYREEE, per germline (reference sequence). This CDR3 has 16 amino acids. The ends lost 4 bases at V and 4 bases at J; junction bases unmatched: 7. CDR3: CASSPAGTSGSYEQYV. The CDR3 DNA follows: TGTGCCAGCAGCCCAGCCGGGACTAGCGGGAGTTACGAGCAGTACGTC.

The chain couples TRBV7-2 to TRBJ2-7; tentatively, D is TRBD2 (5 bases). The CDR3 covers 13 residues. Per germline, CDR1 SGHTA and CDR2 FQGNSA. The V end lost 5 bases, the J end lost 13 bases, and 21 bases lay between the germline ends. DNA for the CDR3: TGTGCCAGCAGCCCCATCGCTGAGGGTCAGAACTACTTC. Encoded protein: CASSPIAEGQNYF.

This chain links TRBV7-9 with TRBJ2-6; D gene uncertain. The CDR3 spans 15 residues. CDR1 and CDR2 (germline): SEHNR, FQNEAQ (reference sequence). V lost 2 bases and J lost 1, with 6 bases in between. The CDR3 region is CASSLIASGANVLTF. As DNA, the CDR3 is TGTGCCAGCAGCTTAATAGCTTCTGGGGCCAACGTCCTGACTTTC.

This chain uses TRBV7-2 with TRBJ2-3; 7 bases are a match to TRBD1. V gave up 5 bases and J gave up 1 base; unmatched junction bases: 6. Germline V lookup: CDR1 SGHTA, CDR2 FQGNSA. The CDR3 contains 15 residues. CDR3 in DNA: TGTGCCAGCAGCCGAACCGGACAGGGCACAGATACGCAGTATTTT. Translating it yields CASSRTGQGTDTQYF.

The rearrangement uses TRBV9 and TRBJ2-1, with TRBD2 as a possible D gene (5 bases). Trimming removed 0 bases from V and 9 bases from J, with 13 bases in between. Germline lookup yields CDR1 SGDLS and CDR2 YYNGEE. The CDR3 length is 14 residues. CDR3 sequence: CASSVVGSSSEQFF. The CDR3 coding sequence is TGTGCCAGCAGCGTAGTTGGGTCTAGCAGTGAGCAGTTCTTC.

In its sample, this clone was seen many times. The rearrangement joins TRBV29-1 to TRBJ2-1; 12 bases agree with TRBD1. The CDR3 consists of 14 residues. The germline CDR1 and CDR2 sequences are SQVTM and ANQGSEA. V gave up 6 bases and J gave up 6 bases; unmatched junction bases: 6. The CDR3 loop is CSVRSGQGANEQFF. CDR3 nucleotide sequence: TGCAGCGTCCGATCGGGACAGGGGGCCAATGAGCAGTTCTTC.

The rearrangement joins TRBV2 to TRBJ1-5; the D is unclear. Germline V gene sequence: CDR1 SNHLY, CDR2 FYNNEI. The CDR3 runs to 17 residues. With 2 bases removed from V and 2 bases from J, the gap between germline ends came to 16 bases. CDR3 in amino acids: CASSEPPGRGRNQPQHF. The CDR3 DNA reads TGTGCCAGCAGTGAACCTCCGGGCCGCGGGCGCAATCAGCCCCAGCATTTT.

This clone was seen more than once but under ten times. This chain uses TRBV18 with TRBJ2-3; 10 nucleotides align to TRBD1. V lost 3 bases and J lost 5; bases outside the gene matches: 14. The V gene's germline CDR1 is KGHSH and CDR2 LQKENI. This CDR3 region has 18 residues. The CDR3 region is CASSPLLYDRGHQDTQYF. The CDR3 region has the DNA TGTGCCAGCTCACCCCTCCTCTATGACAGGGGGCATCAAGATACGCAGTATTTT.

CDR3 sequence: CASSFGLAGSTDTQYF. In DNA, the CDR3 is TGTGCCAGCAGCTTTGGGCTAGCGGGCAGCACAGATACGCAGTATTTT. The rearrangement uses TRBV7-2 and TRBJ2-3, with 8 bases that match TRBD2. The CDR3 length is 16 residues. Germline assignment: CDR1 SGHTA and CDR2 FQGNSA. V shed 3 bases and J 0 bases; nucleotides not matched to a gene: 5.

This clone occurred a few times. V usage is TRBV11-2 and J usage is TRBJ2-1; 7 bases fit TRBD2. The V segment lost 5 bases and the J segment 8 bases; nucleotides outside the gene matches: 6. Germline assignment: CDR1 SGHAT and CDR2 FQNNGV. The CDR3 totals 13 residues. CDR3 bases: TGTGCCAGCAGCCGCGGGGGTTGGTATGAGCAGTTCTTC. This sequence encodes CASSRGGWYEQFF. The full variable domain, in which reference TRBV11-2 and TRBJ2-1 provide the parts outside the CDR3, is EAGVAQSPRYKIIEKRQSVAFWCNPISGHATLYWYQQILGQGPKLLIQFQNNGVVDDSQLPKDRFSAERLKGVDSTLKIQPAKLEDSAVYLCASSRGGWYEQFFGPGTRLTVL.

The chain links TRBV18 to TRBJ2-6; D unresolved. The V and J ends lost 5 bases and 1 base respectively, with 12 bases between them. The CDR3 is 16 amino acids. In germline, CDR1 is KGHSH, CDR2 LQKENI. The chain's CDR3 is CASSGIATSGANVLTF. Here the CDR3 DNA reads TGTGCCAGCTCAGGTATCGCCACATCTGGGGCCAACGTCCTGACTTTC.

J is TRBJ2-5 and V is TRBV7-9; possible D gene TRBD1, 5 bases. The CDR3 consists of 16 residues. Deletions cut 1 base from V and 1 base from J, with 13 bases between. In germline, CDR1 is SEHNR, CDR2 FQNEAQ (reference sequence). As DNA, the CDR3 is TGTGCCAGCAGCTTAGGTCTCTCAAGGGGCCAAGAGACCCAGTACTTC. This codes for CASSLGLSRGQETQYF.

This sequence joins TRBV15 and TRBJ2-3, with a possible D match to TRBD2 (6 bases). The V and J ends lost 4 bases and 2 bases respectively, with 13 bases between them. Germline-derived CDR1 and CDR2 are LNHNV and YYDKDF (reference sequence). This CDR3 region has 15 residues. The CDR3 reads CATSNGREPTDTQYF. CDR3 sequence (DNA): TGTGCCACCAGCAACGGGCGGGAACCCACAGATACGCAGTATTTT.

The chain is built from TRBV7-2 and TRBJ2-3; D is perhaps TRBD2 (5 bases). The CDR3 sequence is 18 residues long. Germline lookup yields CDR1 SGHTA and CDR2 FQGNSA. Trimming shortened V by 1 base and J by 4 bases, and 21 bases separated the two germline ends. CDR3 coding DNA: TGTGCCAGCAGCTTAGGGTATTTTATCGGAGAGGGTTCAGATACGCAGTATTTT. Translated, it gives CASSLGYFIGEGSDTQYF. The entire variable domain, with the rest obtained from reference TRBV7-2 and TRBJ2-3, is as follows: GAGVSQSPSNKVTEKGKDVELRCDPISGHTALYWYRQSLGQGLEFLIYFQGNSAPDKSGLPSDRFSAERTGGSVSTLTIQRTQQEDSAVYLCASSLGYFIGEGSDTQYFGPGTRLTVL.

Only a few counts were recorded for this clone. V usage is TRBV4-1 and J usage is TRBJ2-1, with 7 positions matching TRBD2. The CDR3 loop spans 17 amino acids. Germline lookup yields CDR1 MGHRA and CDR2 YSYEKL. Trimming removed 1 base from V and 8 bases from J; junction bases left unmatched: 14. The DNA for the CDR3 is TGCGCCAGCAGCCAAGCTCGTTCCTTGACTAGCAATTATGAGCAGTTCTTC. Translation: CASSQARSLTSNYEQFF.

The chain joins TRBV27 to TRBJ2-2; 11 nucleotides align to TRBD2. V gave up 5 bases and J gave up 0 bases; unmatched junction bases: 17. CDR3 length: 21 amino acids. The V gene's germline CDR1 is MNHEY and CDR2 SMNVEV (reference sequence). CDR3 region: CASSPRPSGTSGTTNTGELFF. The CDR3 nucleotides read TGTGCCAGCAGTCCACGTCCTTCAGGGACTAGCGGAACTACGAACACCGGGGAGCTGTTTTTT.